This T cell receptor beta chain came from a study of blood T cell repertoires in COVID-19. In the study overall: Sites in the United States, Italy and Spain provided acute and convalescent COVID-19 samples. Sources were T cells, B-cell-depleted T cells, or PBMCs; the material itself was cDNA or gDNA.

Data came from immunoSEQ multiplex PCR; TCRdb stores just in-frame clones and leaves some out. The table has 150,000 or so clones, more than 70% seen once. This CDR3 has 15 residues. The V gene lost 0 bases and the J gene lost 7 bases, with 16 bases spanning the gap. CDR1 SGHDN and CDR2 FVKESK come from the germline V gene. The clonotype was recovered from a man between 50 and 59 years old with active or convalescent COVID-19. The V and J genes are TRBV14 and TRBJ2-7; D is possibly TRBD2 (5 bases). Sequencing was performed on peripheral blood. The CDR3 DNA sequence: TGTGCCAGCAGCCAAGAGCGGGTCCCTCTTGGAGAGCAGTACTTC. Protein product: CASSQERVPLGEQYF.